This T cell receptor (beta chain) was profiled in a study of blood T cell repertoires in COVID-19. Across the whole study: Acute-phase and convalescent COVID-19 samples originated in the United States, Italy and Spain. T cells, B-cell-depleted T cells, or PBMCs provided the cDNA or gDNA that served as material.

Authors' processing steps: Using reference gene primer amplification, nucleated cell counts were estimated. The assay was immunoSEQ multiplex PCR, and TCRdb's table has in-frame clones only and misses some. That table furnishes V, J and clone size, whereas the DNA furnished D and trimming. The repertoire holds about 130,000 clones, with approximately 89% as singletons. This CDR3 region has 15 residues. CDR1 and CDR2 from the germline V gene are SGHTS and YDEGEE. The junction had 8 bases not matched to a gene; V was cut back by 4 bases and J by 6 bases. The receptor was derived from a man aged 45 to 65 with acute or convalescent COVID-19. The material sequenced was peripheral blood. The gene calls are TRBV5-8 and TRBJ2-1; TRBD1 aligns across 9 bases. CDR3 DNA: TGTGCCAGCAGCCTGCCGGGACAGGGAGGCAATGAGCAGTTCTTC. Protein product: CASSLPGQGGNEQFF.